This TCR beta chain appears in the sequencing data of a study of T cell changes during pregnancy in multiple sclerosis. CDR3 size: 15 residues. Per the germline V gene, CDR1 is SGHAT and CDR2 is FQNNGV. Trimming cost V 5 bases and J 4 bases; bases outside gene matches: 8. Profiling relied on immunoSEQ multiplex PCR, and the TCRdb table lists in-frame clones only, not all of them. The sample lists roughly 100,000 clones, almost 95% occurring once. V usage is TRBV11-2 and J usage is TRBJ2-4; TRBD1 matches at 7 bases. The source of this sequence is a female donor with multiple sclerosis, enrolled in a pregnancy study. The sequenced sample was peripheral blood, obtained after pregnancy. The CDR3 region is CASSRDRDRKNIQYF. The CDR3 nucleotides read TGTGCCAGCAGCCGTGACAGGGACCGTAAAAACATTCAGTACTTC.